Listed below are T cell receptor beta chains from one sample, sequenced in a study of shared clonotypes between healthy human individuals. TCRdb's copy holds only in-frame clones and misses some; the assay was immunoSEQ multiplex PCR. This table has approximately 2.5 million clones, 93% appearing once. The sample was naive CD4+ T cells from PBMCs. Receptors were obtained from a man between 18 and 35 years old in good health. Some clones in this sample may be carry-over from other donors' samples. Each CDR3 is given with its conserved first and last residue. D genes are given only for firm matches. A row's size may be missing; if present it is once, few, many or a size class.

clone_size: .
v_call: TRBV27
d_call: .
j_call: TRBJ2-4
cdr3_nt: TGTGCCAGCAGTTTACGAGGGGTAGCCAAAAACATTCAGTACTTC
cdr3_aa: CASSLRGVAKNIQYF

clone_size: few
v_call: TRBV4-3
d_call: .
j_call: TRBJ2-2
cdr3_nt: TGCGCCAGCAGCCAGAACACCGGGGAGCTGTTTTTT
cdr3_aa: CASSQNTGELFF

clone_size: .
v_call: TRBV11-3
d_call: .
j_call: TRBJ2-3
cdr3_nt: TGTGCCAGCAGCTTAGGAATGGGTTGGAGTGCGAGCACAGATACGCAGTATTTT
cdr3_aa: CASSLGMGWSASTDTQYF

clone_size: .
v_call: TRBV19
d_call: .
j_call: TRBJ1-2
cdr3_nt: TGTGCCAGTAGTATACCAGGGTCGAGGTTTTCGTATGGCTACACCTTC
cdr3_aa: CASSIPGSRFSYGYTF

clone_size: .
v_call: TRBV6-6
d_call: .
j_call: TRBJ2-5
cdr3_nt: TGTGCCAGCAGTTACGAGGGAGGAGAGACCCAGTACTTC
cdr3_aa: CASSYEGGETQYF

clone_size: .
v_call: TRBV7-2
d_call: .
j_call: TRBJ1-1
cdr3_nt: TGTGCCAGCAGCTTACTGGCGAGATTGAACACTGAAGCTTTCTTT
cdr3_aa: CASSLLARLNTEAFF

clone_size: few
v_call: TRBV2
d_call: .
j_call: TRBJ1-2
cdr3_nt: TGTGCCAGCAGTGAAGCCAGGGCTGGTCGGGGCTACACCTTC
cdr3_aa: CASSEARAGRGYTF

clone_size: .
v_call: TRBV10-3
d_call: TRBD1
j_call: TRBJ1-2
cdr3_nt: TGTGCCATCAGGACCCAGGGGGCGGATGGCTACACCTTC
cdr3_aa: CAIRTQGADGYTF

clone_size: .
v_call: TRBV6-1
d_call: TRBD1
j_call: TRBJ2-4
cdr3_nt: TGTGCCAGCAGGGAAGGGGGCGCGGGCAAAAACATTCAGTACTTC
cdr3_aa: CASREGGAGKNIQYF

clone_size: .
v_call: TRBV5-6
d_call: .
j_call: TRBJ1-6
cdr3_nt: TGTGCCAGCACCGGGAGGAAGGGTAGGAATTCACCCCTCCACTTT
cdr3_aa: CASTGRKGRNSPLHF

clone_size: .
v_call: TRBV5-1
d_call: TRBD1
j_call: TRBJ2-7
cdr3_nt: TGCGCCAGCAGCTTGGCAAGGACAGGGGTATCCTACGAGCAGTACTTC
cdr3_aa: CASSLARTGVSYEQYF

clone_size: .
v_call: TRBV19
d_call: .
j_call: TRBJ2-7
cdr3_nt: TGTGCCAGTAGCGGGAAGCCCTACGAGCAGTACTTC
cdr3_aa: CASSGKPYEQYF

clone_size: .
v_call: TRBV9
d_call: .
j_call: TRBJ1-5
cdr3_nt: TGTGCCAGCAGCGTATCGGGACTCAGCAATCAGCCCCAGCATTTT
cdr3_aa: CASSVSGLSNQPQHF

clone_size: .
v_call: TRBV6-1
d_call: .
j_call: TRBJ2-1
cdr3_nt: TGTGCCAGCAGTGCTAGCCGGTTGGGGAGACACAATGAGCAGTTCTTC
cdr3_aa: CASSASRLGRHNEQFF

clone_size: once
v_call: TRBV6-1
d_call: .
j_call: TRBJ2-5
cdr3_nt: TGTGCCAGCAGGTTGGCAATGTACCAAGAGACCCAGTACTTC
cdr3_aa: CASRLAMYQETQYF

clone_size: .
v_call: TRBV27
d_call: TRBD1
j_call: TRBJ2-7
cdr3_nt: TGTGCCAGCAGTTTAAGGTCAGGGGGCGCCTACGAGCAGTACTTC
cdr3_aa: CASSLRSGGAYEQYF

clone_size: .
v_call: TRBV15
d_call: .
j_call: TRBJ2-5
cdr3_nt: TGTGCCACCAGCAGAGACGTACTAGCTGAGACCCAGTACTTC
cdr3_aa: CATSRDVLAETQYF

clone_size: .
v_call: TRBV4-1
d_call: .
j_call: TRBJ1-1
cdr3_nt: TGCGCCAGCAGCCAAGATCTCCCGACTGAAGCTTTCTTT
cdr3_aa: CASSQDLPTEAFF

clone_size: .
v_call: TRBV5-6
d_call: .
j_call: TRBJ2-2
cdr3_nt: TGTGCCAGCAGCTTGGAGGTGCAGGGATTTTCCGGGGAGCTGTTTTTT
cdr3_aa: CASSLEVQGFSGELFF

clone_size: .
v_call: TRBV6-1
d_call: .
j_call: TRBJ1-2
cdr3_nt: TGTGCCAGCAGTGAATTCCCCTGGGGCTACACCTTC
cdr3_aa: CASSEFPWGYTF

clone_size: .
v_call: TRBV5-5
d_call: TRBD2
j_call: TRBJ2-1
cdr3_nt: TGTGCCAGCAGCTTGTTAGCGGGAGGGCCTCCCAATGAGCAGTTCTTC
cdr3_aa: CASSLLAGGPPNEQFF

clone_size: .
v_call: TRBV7-3
d_call: .
j_call: TRBJ2-7
cdr3_nt: TGTGCCAGCAGCTTGGACAGTAACTCCTACGAGCAGTACTTC
cdr3_aa: CASSLDSNSYEQYF